The clone carrying this TCR beta chain came up once. Its antigen is as yet unknown. The use of a sample-barcoded 5' primer and a J-beta primer mix characterized a second PCR of about 6 to 11 cycles. From the 5' RACE reads, TCRdb called clonotypes with MiXCR, one entry per CDR3 protein. The data hold over a million distinct CDR3 sequences, with approximately 42% observed a single time. In each sample, at least 6.5 million PBMCs were isolated. Every sample gave at least 5 micrograms of total RNA when it was extracted. The sample comes from a study of blood T cells in healthy people across ages. On the study more broadly: About one barcoded beta molecule per two T cells was the capture yield of template switching. Study-wide points: The study could not conclusively compare naive and antigen-experienced cells, given its unsorted PBMCs.

The CDR3 extends over 15 amino acids. Trimming removed 3 bases from V and 3 bases from J, with 16 bases in between. CDR1 is SGDLS, CDR2 YYNGEE, per germline. The gene calls are TRBV9 and TRBJ2-7, with D perhaps matching TRBD1 (6 bases). Sequencing was performed on blood. This clonotype originated in a woman under 30 in good health. In DNA form, the CDR3 reads TGTGCCAGCAGCGCCAATGACAGGAACTTCTACGAGCAGTACTTC. Its protein product is CASSANDRNFYEQYF.